This passage covers 8 T cell receptor beta chains from one sample sequenced in a study of response to subunit inactivated influenza vaccine. TCRdb independently ran MiXCR on the RT-PCR reads; one entry per CDR3 protein. The profile shows a few hundred thousand distinct CDR3 sequences, approximately 23% of them singletons. The sample in question was PBMCs from blood, obtained roughly 20 months after vaccination. These receptors all stem from a man between 45 and 75 years old who received an inactivated influenza vaccine.

The chain combines TRBV6-1 with TRBJ1-4; no reliable D call. V was cut by 3 bases and J by 7 bases, with 9 bases left in between. Per the germline V gene, CDR1 is MNHNS and CDR2 is SASEGT. This CDR3 comprises 13 residues. This chain's CDR3 is CASSDSGAEKLFF. The CDR3 DNA reads TGTGCCAGCAGTGATTCAGGCGCTGAAAAACTGTTTTTT.

This chain joins TRBV25-1 and TRBJ1-2, with D unresolved. CDR1 and CDR2 from the germline V gene are MGHDK and SYGVNS. The V and J ends lost 3 bases and 7 bases respectively, with 12 bases between them. The CDR3 contains 13 residues. The DNA of the CDR3 is TGTGCCAGCAGTGAGCTGGATTTTAGTGGCTACACCTTC. It codes for CASSELDFSGYTF.

The chain couples TRBV6-1 to TRBJ2-2; no clear D. V lost 3 bases and J lost 4, with 12 bases in between. The CDR3 spans 15 residues. Germline-derived CDR1 and CDR2 are MNHNS and SASEGT. The DNA for the CDR3 is TGTGCCAGCAGTGAGCCCGGAAGACGCACCGGGGAGCTGTTTTTT. Its protein is CASSEPGRRTGELFF.

The chain carries TRBV4-2 and TRBJ2-3; D is possibly TRBD1 (5 bases). V lost 4 bases and J 0 bases, leaving 20 bases between the germline ends. The CDR3 is made up of 18 amino acids. Per the germline V gene, CDR1 is LGHNA and CDR2 is YNFKEQ. Here the CDR3 reads CASSPQGLRAISTDTQYF. The CDR3 DNA reads as TGTGCCAGCAGCCCCCAGGGTCTGAGAGCGATCAGCACAGATACGCAGTATTTT.

The chain combines TRBV7-3 with TRBJ2-1, with D possibly matching TRBD1 (6 bases). Per the germline V gene, CDR1 is SGHTA and CDR2 is FQGTGA. Trimming stripped 6 bases from V and 5 bases from J, with 8 bases between. The length of the CDR3 is 12 residues. The CDR3 here is CASSTGNNEQFF. DNA for the CDR3: TGTGCCAGCAGTACAGGGAACAATGAGCAGTTCTTC.

This clonotype was counted a few times. V gene TRBV6-2 or TRBV6-3 combines with J gene TRBJ1-1; D might be TRBD1 (5 bases). The germline gives CDR1 MNHEY, CDR2 SVGEGT. This CDR3 is 14 amino acids long. The V end was cut by 2 bases, the J end by 5 bases, with 12 bases between. CDR3 DNA sequence: TGTGCCAGCAGTTACCTTTCCAGGGTAACTGAAGCTTTCTTT. Translated, it gives CASSYLSRVTEAFF.

This sequence joins TRBV7-2 and TRBJ2-7, with D possibly matching TRBD1 (6 bases). Germline V lookup: CDR1 SGHTA, CDR2 FQGNSA. The CDR3 runs 15 residues. The V end was cut by 2 bases, the J end by 5 bases, with 16 bases between. CDR3 residues: CASSLTQGYSDEQYF. CDR3 DNA sequence: TGTGCCAGCAGCTTAACCCAGGGGTATTCCGACGAGCAGTACTTC.

In this sample, this clonotype turned up a few times. The chain is built from TRBV4-1 and TRBJ1-4; D unresolved. Trimming took 1 base from V and 4 from J, leaving 22 bases between them. There are 19 residues in the CDR3. Germline CDR1 MGHRA, CDR2 YSYEKL. In DNA, the CDR3 is TGCGCCAGCAGCCAAGCTACCTTTGGGAGAGCAGCGAGTAATGAAAAACTGTTTTTT. It encodes CASSQATFGRAASNEKLFF.